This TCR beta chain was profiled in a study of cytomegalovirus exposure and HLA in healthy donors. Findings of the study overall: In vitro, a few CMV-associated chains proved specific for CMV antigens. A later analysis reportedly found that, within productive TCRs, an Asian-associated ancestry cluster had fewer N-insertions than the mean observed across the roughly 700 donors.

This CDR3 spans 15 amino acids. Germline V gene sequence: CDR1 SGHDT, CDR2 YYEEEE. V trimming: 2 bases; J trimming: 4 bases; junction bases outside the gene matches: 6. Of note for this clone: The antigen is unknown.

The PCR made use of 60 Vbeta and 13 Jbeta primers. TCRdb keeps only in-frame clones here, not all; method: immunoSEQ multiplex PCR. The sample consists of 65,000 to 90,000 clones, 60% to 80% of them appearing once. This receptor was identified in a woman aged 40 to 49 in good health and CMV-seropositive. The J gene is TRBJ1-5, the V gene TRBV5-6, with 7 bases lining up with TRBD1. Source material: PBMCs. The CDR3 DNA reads TGTGCCAGCAGCTTAAACGACAGGGTAAATCAGCCCCAGCATTTT. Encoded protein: CASSLNDRVNQPQHF.